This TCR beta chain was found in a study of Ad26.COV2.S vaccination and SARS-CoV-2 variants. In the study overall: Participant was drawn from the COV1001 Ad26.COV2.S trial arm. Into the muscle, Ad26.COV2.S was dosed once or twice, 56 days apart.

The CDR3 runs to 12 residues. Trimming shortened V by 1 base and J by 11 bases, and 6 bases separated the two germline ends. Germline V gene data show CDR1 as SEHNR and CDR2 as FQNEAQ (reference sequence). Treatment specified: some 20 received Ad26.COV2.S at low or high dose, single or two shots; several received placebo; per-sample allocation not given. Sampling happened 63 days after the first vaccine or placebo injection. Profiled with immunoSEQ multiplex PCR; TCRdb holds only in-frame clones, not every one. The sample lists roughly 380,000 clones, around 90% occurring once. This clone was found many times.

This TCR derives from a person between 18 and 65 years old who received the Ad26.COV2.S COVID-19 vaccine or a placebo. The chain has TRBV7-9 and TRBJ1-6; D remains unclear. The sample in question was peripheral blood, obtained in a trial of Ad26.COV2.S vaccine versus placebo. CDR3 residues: CASSLDAPPLHF. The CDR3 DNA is TGTGCCAGCAGCTTAGACGCTCCACCCCTCCACTTT.